The rows below give T cell receptor beta chains drawn from one sample of a study of CD8 T cells in ankylosing spondylitis. TCRdb ran MiXCR on the 5' RACE reads and lists one entry per CDR3 protein. The sample contains approximately 350,000 distinct CDR3 sequences, more than 20% of which appear only once. The sample taken for sequencing was blood, either unsorted or a sorted T cell fraction (not recorded which). The origin of the receptors is a male donor with ankylosing spondylitis or in good health (not recorded which). The CDR3 runs from the conserved cysteine through the conserved F or W. The D gene is left open where the match is weak. Clone size is not always given. Where it is, it says once, few, many or a class for expanded clones.

j_call v_call clone_size d_call cdr3_aa cdr3_nt
TRBJ2-1 TRBV7-9 few . CASSSQSVEFF TGTGCCAGCAGCTCCCAGTCCGTTGAGTTCTTC
TRBJ1-5 TRBV6-1 few . CASSGPGVVNQPQHF TGTGCCAGCAGTGGTCCTGGGGTGGTCAATCAGCCCCAGCATTTT
TRBJ2-3 TRBV9 . . CASSPSGGEGDTQYF TGTGCCAGCAGCCCTTCGGGTGGGGAAGGAGATACGCAGTATTTT
TRBJ2-1 TRBV12-3/TRBV12-4 . . CASSLGLGPDNEQFF TGTGCCAGCAGTTTAGGCCTAGGACCCGACAATGAGCAGTTCTTC
TRBJ2-3 TRBV28 . . CASRRGSDTQYF TGTGCCAGCAGAAGGGGGTCAGATACGCAGTATTTT
TRBJ2-7 TRBV29-1 many . CSVEKGVEQYF TGCAGCGTTGAAAAGGGTGTCGAGCAGTACTTC
TRBJ2-7 TRBV4-1 . TRBD1 CASSQTGTGVYYEQYF TGCGCCAGCAGCCAGACCGGGACAGGGGTTTACTACGAGCAGTACTTC
TRBJ1-2 TRBV29-1 . . CSVGGGRGYTF TGCAGCGTTGGGGGAGGGCGAGGCTACACCTTC
TRBJ2-7 TRBV5-1 . . CASSSDGTPYEQYF TGCGCCAGCAGTTCCGATGGTACCCCCTACGAGCAGTACTTC
TRBJ2-3 TRBV7-6 few TRBD2 CASSRGTSGDLTDTQYF TGTGCCAGCAGCCGTGGGACTAGCGGGGACCTCACAGATACGCAGTATTTT
TRBJ2-2 TRBV25-1 few . CASSDGLRGNTGELFF TGTGCCAGCAGCGATGGGCTCCGGGGGAACACCGGGGAGCTGTTTTTT
TRBJ2-1 TRBV29-1 few . CSVEAQNLNEQFF TGCAGCGTTGAAGCACAGAATCTGAATGAGCAGTTCTTC
TRBJ2-5 TRBV30 . . CAWRRGRGRETQYF TGTGCCTGGAGACGAGGGCGGGGAAGGGAGACCCAGTACTTC
TRBJ2-7 TRBV18 . . CASSPWGSREQYF TGTGCCAGCTCACCCTGGGGAAGTCGCGAGCAGTACTTC
TRBJ1-2 TRBV5-6 . . CASSLDQALIYGYTF TGTGCCAGCAGCTTGGACCAGGCTCTGATCTATGGCTACACCTTC
TRBJ2-7 TRBV6-7 . . CASRDTDSYEQYF TGTGCCAGCCGGGACACCGACTCCTACGAGCAGTACTTC
TRBJ2-7 TRBV29-1 few . CSASTGSYEQYF TGCAGCGCCTCAACAGGGTCCTACGAGCAGTACTTC
TRBJ2-7 TRBV12-3/TRBV12-4 few . CASSLYSGQAYEQYF TGTGCCAGCAGTTTATATTCCGGACAAGCCTACGAGCAGTACTTC
TRBJ2-7 TRBV6-5 few TRBD2 CASTWTSGVYEQYF TGTGCCAGCACTTGGACTAGCGGGGTCTACGAGCAGTACTTC
TRBJ2-7 TRBV27 . TRBD1 CASSSSWDRSSYEQYF TGTGCCAGCAGTTCCTCCTGGGACAGATCTTCCTACGAGCAGTACTTC
TRBJ2-7 TRBV7-9 . . CASSLEMAPQREQYF TGTGCCAGCAGCTTAGAAATGGCTCCTCAGAGGGAGCAGTACTTC
TRBJ2-2 TRBV29-1 . . CSVEEPVGAPGELFF TGCAGCGTTGAAGAACCAGTGGGGGCTCCGGGGGAGCTGTTTTTT
TRBJ1-2 TRBV14 few . CASSQVSGYGYTF TGTGCCAGCAGCCAAGTCTCAGGGTATGGCTACACCTTC
TRBJ2-3 TRBV9 few . CASSVVPLGGLGADTQYF TGTGCCAGCAGCGTAGTTCCCCTAGGCGGCCTTGGGGCAGATACGCAGTATTTT
TRBJ2-7 TRBV29-1 . . CSAIAGYEQYF TGCAGCGCTATTGCCGGGTACGAGCAGTACTTC
TRBJ2-7 TRBV4-1 many . CASSQDWGQYEQYF TGCGCCAGCAGCCAAGACTGGGGCCAGTACGAGCAGTACTTC
TRBJ1-1 TRBV7-9 . . CASSLTTGNTEAFF TGTGCCAGCAGCTTAACGACAGGGAACACTGAAGCTTTCTTT
TRBJ2-2 TRBV9 few . CASSVVVGELFF TGTGCCAGCAGCGTAGTGGTCGGGGAGCTGTTTTTT
TRBJ2-1 TRBV7-2 few TRBD2 CASSETSGGNNEQFF TGTGCCAGCAGCGAAACTAGCGGGGGTAACAATGAGCAGTTCTTC
TRBJ2-5 TRBV9 once . CASSVWDRDQETQYF TGTGCCAGCAGCGTATGGGACCGAGACCAAGAGACCCAGTACTTC
TRBJ2-2 TRBV6-2/TRBV6-3 few . CASSRWDLAGELFF TGTGCCAGCAGTCGCTGGGACTTGGCCGGGGAGCTGTTTTTT
TRBJ1-1 TRBV27 . TRBD1 CASSPGGTVTEAFF TGTGCCAGCAGCCCAGGGGGCACGGTCACTGAAGCTTTCTTT
TRBJ2-3 TRBV30 . . CAWIPTFITDTQYF TGTGCCTGGATTCCAACCTTCATCACAGATACGCAGTATTTT
TRBJ2-3 TRBV12-3/TRBV12-4 many TRBD2 CASSPKAGGEDTQYF TGTGCCAGCAGCCCCAAAGCGGGGGGGGAGGATACGCAGTATTTT
TRBJ1-1 TRBV25-1 . . CASSDRAEAFF TGTGCCAGCAGTGACCGAGCTGAAGCTTTCTTT
TRBJ2-2 TRBV11-2 . . CASSLEASIAGELFF TGTGCCAGCAGCTTAGAGGCTAGCATCGCCGGGGAGCTGTTTTTT
TRBJ1-6 TRBV20-1 . . CSAPAGTLHF TGCAGTGCCCCTGCTGGGACCCTCCACTTT
TRBJ2-1 TRBV20-1 . TRBD1 CSAVPGTGVNEQFF TGCAGTGCAGTTCCCGGGACAGGGGTCAATGAGCAGTTCTTC
TRBJ2-1 TRBV12-3/TRBV12-4 many TRBD1 CASSPGQGTYNEQFF TGTGCCAGCAGCCCAGGACAGGGGACCTACAATGAGCAGTTCTTC
TRBJ2-1 TRBV15 few . CATSRDKADSYNEQFF TGTGCCACCAGCAGAGATAAGGCAGACTCCTACAATGAGCAGTTCTTC
TRBJ2-2 TRBV28 . . CASSFSATDAGELFF TGTGCCAGCAGTTTCTCTGCGACGGATGCCGGGGAGCTGTTTTTT
TRBJ2-7 TRBV5-1 few . CASSLGFPYEQYF TGCGCCAGCAGCTTGGGATTCCCCTACGAGCAGTACTTC
TRBJ2-2 TRBV27 many TRBD1 CATSRDRIPGELFF TGTGCCACTTCTCGGGACAGAATCCCCGGGGAGCTGTTTTTT
TRBJ2-2 TRBV9 few . CASSGVLGELFF TGTGCCAGCAGCGGGGTATTGGGAGAGCTGTTTTTT
TRBJ2-7 TRBV20-1 . TRBD1 CSARRSRTGGATYEQYF TGCAGTGCTAGACGGTCCCGAACAGGGGGCGCAACCTACGAGCAGTACTTC
TRBJ2-1 TRBV12-3/TRBV12-4 . . CASSPNQQGAEQFF TGTGCCAGCAGCCCAAACCAACAGGGTGCTGAGCAGTTCTTC
TRBJ2-3 TRBV20-1 . . CSARDLGQVTDTQYF TGCAGTGCTAGAGATCTCGGGCAGGTCACAGATACGCAGTATTTT
TRBJ2-2 TRBV4-2 few . CASSQDEPSNTGELFF TGTGCCAGCAGCCAAGACGAGCCGTCGAACACCGGGGAGCTGTTTTTT